These T cell receptor beta chains were read from a single sample in a study of shared clonotypes between healthy human individuals. The table came from immunoSEQ multiplex PCR; TCRdb's copy has only in-frame clones and leaves some out. The sample consists of roughly 2.1 million clones, about 93% of them appearing once. Sequenced sample: naive CD8+ T cells from PBMCs. Source of these receptors: a man aged 18 to 35 in good health. Some clones in this sample may be carry-over from other donors' samples. Each CDR3 is given with its conserved first and last residue. The D gene is left open where the match is weak. Expanded clones get a size class; other rows say once, few or many, or leave the size out.

j_call	d_call	clone_size	cdr3_length	v_call	cdr3_aa
TRBJ1-1	.	.	15	TRBV6-5	CASSYGRARNTEAFF
TRBJ2-7	.	.	14	TRBV5-6	CASSLAGRVHEQYF
TRBJ1-2	TRBD1	.	12	TRBV29-1	CSVSDRLGGYTF
TRBJ1-1	.	.	15	TRBV15	CATTVDAGGDTEAFF
TRBJ2-1	TRBD2	once	18	TRBV28	CASSLPDPHREGGNEQFF
TRBJ1-1	TRBD1	.	15	TRBV19	CASSTPDRRRPEAFF
TRBJ2-1	.	.	14	TRBV7-9	CASSPGTGRVEQFF
TRBJ1-1	.	.	14	TRBV27	CASSPQWGDTEAFF
TRBJ2-7	.	.	12	TRBV29-1	CSANRDNYEQYF
TRBJ2-7	TRBD2	.	15	TRBV10-1	CASSALAGSTYEQYF
TRBJ1-1	.	few	13	TRBV7-9	CASIQPSGFEAFF
TRBJ2-1	.	.	15	TRBV4-1	CASSQDGDPYNEQFF
TRBJ2-7	TRBD2	.	11	TRBV2	CASSRLGGRYF
TRBJ2-1	.	.	13	TRBV19	CASSFGSYNEQFF
TRBJ2-2	.	.	14	TRBV9	CASSGPVGAGELFF
TRBJ1-2	TRBD1	.	14	TRBV27	CASSPDREGYGYTF
TRBJ1-2	.	.	14	TRBV27	CASSQRQGDYGYTF
TRBJ2-7	.	.	13	TRBV7-2	CASRDGPNYEQYF
TRBJ2-2	.	.	17	TRBV5-5	CASSSQTGRVLVGELFF
TRBJ2-5	.	.	17	TRBV23-1	CASSPLTHNKERETQYF
TRBJ2-1	.	.	12	TRBV30	CAWSFGNNEQFF
TRBJ1-3	.	few	17	TRBV7-9	CASSPSPWGDSGNTIYF
TRBJ1-2	.	.	15	TRBV9	CASSPWATANYGYTF
TRBJ1-5	.	.	16	TRBV5-5	CASSLTKGRSNQPQHF
TRBJ2-1	.	.	12	TRBV6-5	CASRGGGKGQFF
TRBJ2-2	.	once	14	TRBV28	CASTAGWNTGELFF
TRBJ2-1	.	.	12	TRBV30	CAWSAAYNEQFF
TRBJ2-1	.	.	17	TRBV7-3	CASSPLPSTTGYNEQFF
TRBJ1-2	.	.	14	TRBV6-5	CASSPGHKNYGYTF
TRBJ1-1	.	.	15	TRBV7-9	CASSLVGQSNTEAFF
TRBJ1-5	TRBD1	.	15	TRBV18	CASSTTTGPVQPQHF
TRBJ1-1	.	.	16	TRBV7-9	CASSFHPTKGNTEAFF
TRBJ1-1	.	.	13	TRBV6-5	CASSYSRRPEAFF
TRBJ2-2	.	.	13	TRBV28	CASSLPIEEELFF
TRBJ2-7	.	few	12	TRBV10-3	CAISDTTYEQYF
TRBJ2-7	.	.	14	TRBV19	CASSPVASSGEQYF
TRBJ2-7	.	.	15	TRBV4-1	CASRVGGTASYEQYF
TRBJ2-3	.	.	16	TRBV6-6	CASSYSASARGNTQYF
TRBJ2-3	.	.	15	TRBV19	CASMGPGHITDTQYF
TRBJ1-4	.	.	15	TRBV10-1	CASSAHRSGNEKLFF
TRBJ1-2	TRBD1	once	13	TRBV2	CASSAGTGDGYTF
TRBJ2-7	TRBD2	.	17	TRBV5-4	CASSLDVLAGVSYEQYF
TRBJ1-5	.	.	14	TRBV6-5	CASSYPGAYQPQHF
TRBJ1-1	.	.	14	TRBV11-1	CASSPGVSNTEAFF
TRBJ1-4	TRBD1	.	17	TRBV28	CASSPWDRSRFDEKLFF
TRBJ1-2	.	.	14	TRBV27	CASSRGGRVDGYTF